The T cell receptor beta chain described here comes from a study of blood T cell repertoires in COVID-19 (dated by TCRdb to 2020 to 2021). About the investigation overall: Samples from collaborators originated in the United States, Italy and Spain and spanned both the acute and convalescent phases of COVID-19. The repertoires were released in a freely available public database meant as a resource for research on the immune response to SARS-CoV-2. The prospective study material was composed of cDNA or gDNA derived from T cells, B-cell-depleted T cells, or PBMCs. Deeply sampled blood TCRbeta repertoires from subjects exposed to, actively infected with, or recovered from COVID-19 were included in the dataset. The samples were drawn from two sources: the first 160 participants of the ongoing ImmuneRACE study, and 1,000 to 1,500 subjects contributed by 6 global collaborators. Nearly every sample came with metadata listing a de-identified subject ID, COVID-19 status, age in years and sex. Where available, HLA class I and class II types were taken from metadata supplied by the sample provider and were not determined by assay-based typing.

Taken from the germline V gene, the CDR1 and CDR2 loops are SGHAT and FQNNGV. The trim is 1 base for V and 0 bases for J, with a gap of 13 bases between the germline ends. The CDR3 contains 17 residues, cysteine and phenylalanine counted. The retained sequence is limited to the CDR3, 51 bases, with the frame set at the first base. TCRbeta CDR3 regions were amplified from genomic DNA using the immunoSEQ Assay, a bias-controlled multiplex PCR. Regarding the original processing steps: The number of nucleated cells in each sample was estimated from the amplification of reference gene primers within the assay. To quantify the absolute abundance of each unique TCRbeta CDR3 rearrangement, sequence reads were collapsed and filtered. For each sample, productive Simpson clonality was calculated as the square root of Simpson's diversity index across productive rearrangements. The table comes from immuneACCESS by way of TCRdb, which keeps in-frame sequences with V and J called. Part of the clones is missing from these tables; in studies checked, under half for an unresolved V gene and the rest for unknown reasons. The V and J calls and the clone size are those of that table, but D and trimming were determined from the DNA. The table for this sample lists some 260,000 clones; approximately 86% of them were counted only once. More than 4.5% of the sample comes from the top ten.

The paper as a whole reports these results and caveats: Clinical and demographic metadata were provided uncurated, with the amount varying by source and participant.

Whole blood was collected in K2EDTA tubes by collaborating institutions according to the institutions' own protocols. For TCRbeta analysis, collaborators shipped samples as frozen whole blood, isolated PBMCs, or DNA extracted from either of those sample types. On this clone: Which antigen it targets is not known. No per-base quality is available; no much larger clone lies one base away.

Rearrangement joined TRBV11-2 to TRBJ2-4, with TRBD2 tentatively as D gene (5 bases match). Sequenced material: peripheral blood. This TCR derives from a woman of 80 years or more with active or convalescent COVID-19. The base sequence is TGTGCCAGCAGCTTAGCCAGCGGAACCTTAGCCAAAAACATTCAGTACTTC. The translation is CASSLASGTLAKNIQYF.